These 24 T cell receptor beta chains were sequenced from one sample in a study of blood T cell repertoires in COVID-19. Assay: immunoSEQ multiplex PCR; the TCRdb copy retains only in-frame clones and omits some. Among under 150,000 clones, approximately 88% were seen once, and the ten largest hold more than 1.2%. Sample: peripheral blood. Source of these receptors: a man aged 55 to 70 with acute or convalescent COVID-19.

In nucleotides, the CDR3 is TGTGCGGCTCGGGACAGAGTTTCGGACGGCTACACCTTC. Residues: CAARDRVSDGYTF. V is TRBV10-3 and J is TRBJ1-2, with 7 bases identical to TRBD1. Looked up from germline, CDR1 is ENHRY and CDR2 is SYGVKD. There are 13 residues in the CDR3.

For the CDR3, the DNA is TGTGCCAGCAGCTTAACTCGCGGGGGGTTCGGCGAGCAGTACTTC. It specifies CASSLTRGGFGEQYF. V is TRBV11-1 and J is TRBJ2-7; 8 bases line up with TRBD2. The CDR3 spans 15 residues. Trimming took 2 bases from V and 6 from J; bases not matched to a gene: 9. Germline V gene data show CDR1 as SGHAT and CDR2 as FQDESV (reference sequence).

V usage is TRBV14 and J usage is TRBJ2-4; no clear D gene. Looked up from germline, CDR1 is SGHDN and CDR2 is FVKESK. V lost 0 bases and J 6 bases, leaving 3 bases between the germline ends. This CDR3 contains 12 residues. CDR3 loop: CASSQDRNIQYF. CDR3 coding DNA: TGTGCCAGCAGCCAAGATAGAAACATTCAGTACTTC.

The chain uses TRBV7-8 and TRBJ1-1; D might be TRBD1 (5 bases). The CDR3 runs to 15 residues. The V end lost 9 bases, the J end lost 2 bases, and 19 bases lay between the germline ends. Germline CDR1 and CDR2: SGHVS and FQNEAQ. The CDR3 reads CASQPLRGGNTEAFF. CDR3 in DNA: TGTGCCAGTCAGCCTTTGCGGGGGGGAAACACTGAAGCTTTCTTT. Variable domain in full (rest from reference TRBV7-8 and TRBJ1-1): GAGVSQSPRYKVAKRGQDVALRCDPISGHVSLFWYQQALGQGPEFLTYFQNEAQLDKSGLPSDRFFAERPEGSVSTLKIQRTQQEDSAVYLCASQPLRGGNTEAFFGQGTRLTVV.

The rearrangement links TRBV25-1 to TRBJ1-4, with D possibly being TRBD1 (6 bases). Trimming cost V 3 bases and J 7 bases, with 9 bases left between them. The germline gives CDR1 MGHDK, CDR2 SYGVNS. The CDR3 contains 13 residues. The CDR3 spells CASSEQGREKLFF. DNA of the CDR3: TGTGCCAGCAGTGAGCAGGGGCGTGAAAAACTGTTTTTT. Supplemented by reference TRBV25-1 and TRBJ1-4, the full variable domain reads EADIYQTPRYLVIGTGKKITLECSQTMGHDKMYWYQQDPGMELHLIHYSYGVNSTEKGDLSSESTVSRIRTEHFPLTLESARPSHTSQYLCASSEQGREKLFFGSGTQLSVL.

V is TRBV6-7 and J is TRBJ2-5, with D possibly TRBD2 on 6 matching bases. TRBV6-7 is an ORF, with its function uncertain. The CDR3 spans 18 residues. V was pared by 2 bases and J by 1 base, with 20 bases between. CDR3 sequence reads: CASSYPNSMAGSQETQYF. Here the CDR3 DNA reads TGTGCCAGCAGTTACCCAAACTCTATGGCGGGGAGCCAAGAGACCCAGTACTTC.

The chain employs TRBV6-5 and TRBJ2-5, with D perhaps TRBD2 (5 bases). The CDR3 totals 15 residues. Germline CDR1 is MNHEY and CDR2 is SVGAGI. V was pared by 0 bases and J by 4 bases, with 12 bases between. CDR3 sequence: CASSYSDHEGETQYF. CDR3 sequence (DNA): TGTGCCAGCAGTTACTCGGACCACGAGGGAGAGACCCAGTACTTC.

The chain employs TRBV20-1 and TRBJ2-3, with D uncertain. V lost 4 bases to trimming and J lost 0 bases, with 2 bases between them. In germline, CDR1 is DFQATT, CDR2 SNEGSKA (reference sequence). This CDR3 is built from 11 residues. The CDR3 sequence: CSAISTDTQYF. CDR3 bases: TGCAGTGCTATAAGCACAGATACGCAGTATTTT.

Only a few counts were recorded for this clone. This sequence joins TRBV7-9 and TRBJ1-3; D ambiguous. The germline V gene encodes CDR1 SEHNR and CDR2 FQNEAQ (reference sequence). The CDR3 is 14 residues long. V dropped 1 base and J dropped 3 bases, with 7 bases sitting between them. CDR3 sequence (DNA): TGTGCCAGCAGCTTAGAATCTTATGGAAACACCATATATTTT. Translation: CASSLESYGNTIYF. Looking up the rest from reference TRBV7-9 and TRBJ1-3 gives the full variable domain: DTGVSQNPRHKITKRGQNVTFRCDPISEHNRLYWYRQTLGQGPEFLTYFQNEAQLEKSRLLSDRFSAERPKGSFSTLEIQRTEQGDSAMYLCASSLESYGNTIYFGEGSWLTVV.

This clone was counted between two and nine times. The rearrangement joins TRBV5-1 to TRBJ2-3, with D maybe TRBD1 (5 bases). V was pared by 2 bases and J by 5 bases, with 12 bases between. This CDR3 has 14 amino acids. The germline V gene encodes CDR1 SGHRS and CDR2 YFSETQ. The CDR3 coding sequence is TGCGCCAGCAGCTTCGGTGGGGCCGGAGATACGCAGTATTTT. Residues: CASSFGGAGDTQYF. Full variable domain (outside the CDR3, taken from reference TRBV5-1 and TRBJ2-3): KAGVTQTPRYLIKTRGQQVTLSCSPISGHRSVSWYQQTPGQGLQFLFEYFSETQRNKGNFPGRFSGRQFSNSRSEMNVSTLELGDSALYLCASSFGGAGDTQYFGPGTRLTVL.

The chain recombines TRBV18 with TRBJ1-5, with TRBD1 matching over 9 bases. Trimming cost V 5 bases and J 3 bases; bases outside gene matches: 5. This CDR3 region has 15 residues. CDR1 KGHSH and CDR2 LQKENI come from the germline V gene. The chain's CDR3 is CASSAGTGINQPQHF. The CDR3 DNA reads TGTGCCAGCTCAGCCGGGACAGGGATCAATCAGCCCCAGCATTTT.

The chain is built from TRBV19 and TRBJ2-2, with a weak D call TRBD2 (7 bases). V was trimmed by 5 bases and J by 7 bases, leaving 14 bases between them. This CDR3 spans 14 amino acids. Germline V gene data show CDR1 as LNHDA and CDR2 as SQIVND (reference sequence). CDR3 residues: CASSLGGASGELFF. In nucleotides, the CDR3 is TGTGCCAGTAGTCTGGGGGGGGCCAGCGGGGAGCTGTTTTTT.

V usage is TRBV5-6 and J usage is TRBJ2-3; the D gene is possibly TRBD1 (7 bases). Deletions cut 4 bases from V and 2 bases from J, with 17 bases between. The V gene's germline CDR1 is SGHDT and CDR2 YYEEEE. The CDR3 loop spans 16 amino acids. As DNA, the CDR3 is TGTGCCAGCAGCGGTGGAGGGGGACAGATCACAGATACGCAGTATTTT. It specifies CASSGGGGQITDTQYF.

This rearrangement joins TRBV6-5 to TRBJ1-1; D gene uncertain. Germline V CDR1 and CDR2: MNHEY, SVGAGI. Trimming removed 2 bases from V and 0 bases from J, with 10 bases in between. This CDR3 has 15 residues. The CDR3 protein is CASSYRRVLNTEAFF. The CDR3 nucleotides read TGTGCCAGCAGTTACCGCCGGGTCTTGAACACTGAAGCTTTCTTT.

The genes are TRBV6-5 and TRBJ2-7, with TRBD1 matching over 9 bases. From germline, CDR1 is MNHEY and CDR2 SVGAGI. Trimming removed 4 bases from V and 4 bases from J; junction bases left unmatched: 5. The CDR3 is 14 residues long. The CDR3 DNA reads as TGTGCCAGCAGTTTGGTACAGGGGGCTTACGAGCAGTACTTC. Translated, it gives CASSLVQGAYEQYF.

The rearrangement joins TRBV10-2 to TRBJ2-1, with TRBD2 identical over 14 bases. CDR3 length equals 14 residues. The germline CDR1 and CDR2 sequences are WSHSY and SAAADI. V shed 9 bases, J shed 5 bases, and the junction held 3 bases outside the gene matches. The DNA for the CDR3 is TGCGCCAGTCGGACTAGCGGGAGGAACAATGAGCAGTTCTTC. This translates into CASRTSGRNNEQFF.

The chain recombines TRBV24-1 with TRBJ2-5, with 7 bases matching TRBD1. This CDR3 is 13 amino acids long. J lost 4 bases, V lost 8 bases, and 6 bases had no gene match. Germline CDR1 is KGHDR and CDR2 is SFDVKD. The CDR3, as DNA: TGTGCCACCACCAAACAGGGGTCAGAGACCCAGTACTTC. Translated: CATTKQGSETQYF.

The chain couples TRBV6-5 to TRBJ2-4, with D possibly matching TRBD1 (6 bases). Trimming took 6 bases from V and 9 from J, leaving 18 bases between them. The CDR3 is 14 residues long. Germline V gene data show CDR1 as MNHEY and CDR2 as SVGAGI. The CDR3 nucleotides are TGTGCCAGCAGCGCACAGGGTGTCCTAAGCATTCAGTACTTC. This encodes CASSAQGVLSIQYF.

J is TRBJ2-1 and V is TRBV3-1 (or the pseudogene TRBV3-2); 8 bases map to TRBD2. After removal of 4 bases from V and 0 bases from J, the junction contained 5 bases not matched to a gene. Germline V gene lookup returns CDR1 LGHDT and CDR2 YNNKEL (reference sequence). CDR3 size: 16 residues. Here the CDR3 reads CASSLHGGASYNEQFF. The CDR3 DNA sequence: TGTGCCAGCAGCCTCCACGGGGGGGCCTCCTACAATGAGCAGTTCTTC.

The genes are TRBV5-1 and TRBJ1-1; D is perhaps TRBD1 (6 bases). Germline V gives CDR1 SGHRS, CDR2 YFSETQ. Trimming took 3 bases from V and 6 from J, leaving 12 bases between them. The CDR3 consists of 13 residues. CDR3 bases: TGCGCCAGCAGCTACCAGGACAGCGCTGAAGCTTTCTTT. This gives the protein CASSYQDSAEAFF. The complete variable domain, with remaining parts taken from reference TRBV5-1 and TRBJ1-1, reads KAGVTQTPRYLIKTRGQQVTLSCSPISGHRSVSWYQQTPGQGLQFLFEYFSETQRNKGNFPGRFSGRQFSNSRSEMNVSTLELGDSALYLCASSYQDSAEAFFGQGTRLTVV.

V usage is TRBV24-1 and J usage is TRBJ2-1, with 8 bases aligning to TRBD2. With 5 bases clipped from V and 7 bases from J, the junction kept 9 bases outside the gene matches. Germline CDR1 KGHDR, CDR2 SFDVKD. CDR3 length: 15 residues. The CDR3 DNA is TGTGCCACCAGTGCGTCGGTCGGGAGGGGGAATGAGCAGTTCTTC. This gives the protein CATSASVGRGNEQFF.

This clone was seen a few times. The V gene is TRBV3-1 (or the pseudogene TRBV3-2), the J gene TRBJ1-3; TRBD1 matches at 8 bases. The CDR3 totals 16 residues. The J segment lost 0 bases and the V segment lost 4 bases, leaving 5 bases of the junction unmatched. Looked up from germline, CDR1 is LGHDT and CDR2 is YNNKEL (reference sequence). Here the CDR3 DNA reads TGTGCCAGCAGCCGCACAGGGGGAAACTCTGGAAACACCATATATTTT. Amino acids: CASSRTGGNSGNTIYF.

The V call is TRBV14, the J call TRBJ1-1; D is possibly TRBD1 (5 bases). The germline gives CDR1 SGHDN, CDR2 FVKESK. The ends were cut back, 1 base at V and 4 bases at J, with 10 bases in the middle. The length of the CDR3 is 14 residues. For the CDR3, the DNA is TGTGCCAGCAGCCAAGTAGGGGCGACCACTGAAGCTTTCTTT. Its translation is CASSQVGATTEAFF.

The chain couples TRBV24-1 to TRBJ2-5, with TRBD1 identical over 11 bases. The germline V gene has CDR1 KGHDR and CDR2 SFDVKD. With V trimmed by 7 bases and J by 5 bases, 8 bases remained unmatched. The CDR3 has 15 residues. CDR3 in DNA: TGTGCCACCAGGAGCGGGACAGGGGGACACGAGACCCAGTACTTC. This sequence encodes CATRSGTGGHETQYF.